Presented here are 31 T cell receptor beta chains from one specimen sequenced in a study of HIV-infected children after antiretroviral therapy interruption (dated by TCRdb to between 2019 and 2020). The treatment or condition label for this specimen denotes: PENTA 11 planned treatment interruption arm or continuous ART arm. To prepare the library, 3' RACE was applied. The run used an Illumina MiSeq. TCR libraries were constructed from RNA with a 3' RACE protocol that used unique molecular identifiers to correct for PCR amplification bias. The public sequencing data were trimmed at Q25 with fastp and processed into clonotypes with MiXCR by TCRdb, which kept only in-frame beta chains. Rows with one shared CDR3 protein collapse into an entry with the most common genes and DNA. The sample table contains around 16,000 distinct CDR3 sequences; only one count was recorded for nearly 3.5% of them. About 5% of the sample is held by the ten biggest clonotypes.

The sample in question was CD45RA+ CD4+ T cells from PBMCs, obtained from a donor given antiretroviral therapy, either interrupted or continuous. This sample's cell subset or site label indicates: naive CD4+ CD45RA+ CD45RO- T cells. The receptor set was obtained from a child between 2 and 17 years old with HIV.

This clonotype has more than one count but fewer than ten. This clone may be a read error of a much larger clone one base away. The rearrangement links TRBV11-3 to TRBJ2-2; possible D gene TRBD1, 6 bases. Germline values: CDR1 SGHNT, CDR2 YENEEA. V was pared by 5 bases and J by 4 bases, with 11 bases between. The CDR3 has 14 amino acids. CDR3: CASSPSRGTGELFF. CDR3 nucleotide sequence: TGTGCCAGCAGCCCCAGCAGGGGCACCGGGGAGCTGTTTTTT.

This clonotype was counted ten times or more. V usage is TRBV11-2 and J usage is TRBJ1-2, with 7 bases that match TRBD1. Losses at the gene ends were 3 bases for V and 4 bases for J; bases not matched to a gene: 11. Germline V CDR1 and CDR2: SGHAT, FQNNGV. This CDR3 has 16 residues. As DNA, the CDR3 is TGTGCCAGCAGCTTCCACTCCGGGACAGCGGTCTATGGCTACACCTTC. Its translation: CASSFHSGTAVYGYTF.

This clonotype was picked up many times. The chain carries TRBV9 and TRBJ2-7; D gene uncertain. Germline V gene lookup returns CDR1 SGDLS and CDR2 YYNGEE. The V end lost 2 bases, the J end lost 1 base, and 10 bases lay between the germline ends. The CDR3 has 14 amino acids. The DNA of the CDR3 is TGTGCCAGCAGCGTGGATCCTGTTTCCTACGAGCAGTACTTC. It translates to CASSVDPVSYEQYF.

This clonotype was seen at least ten times. This chain links TRBV3-1 with TRBJ2-1; 8 bases align to TRBD2. This CDR3 spans 16 amino acids. The J segment lost 2 bases and the V segment lost 4 bases, leaving 7 bases of the junction unmatched. CDR1 and CDR2 (germline): LGHDT, YNNKEL (reference sequence). CDR3 amino acids: CASSPITSGPYNEQFF. For the CDR3, the DNA is TGTGCCAGCAGCCCGATTACTAGCGGCCCCTACAATGAGCAGTTCTTC.

There are many counts of this clonotype. J is TRBJ1-1 and V is TRBV5-1; D is unresolved. In germline, CDR1 is SGHRS, CDR2 YFSETQ. The V end lost 0 bases, the J end lost 1 base, and 7 bases lay between the germline ends. CDR3 length: 14 residues. The CDR3 nucleotides read TGCGCCAGCAGCTTGGCCTCAGCGAACACTGAAGCTTTCTTT. Translated, it gives CASSLASANTEAFF. Together with reference TRBV5-1 and TRBJ1-1, the CDR3 gives the full variable domain: KAGVTQTPRYLIKTRGQQVTLSCSPISGHRSVSWYQQTPGQGLQFLFEYFSETQRNKGNFPGRFSGRQFSNSRSEMNVSTLELGDSALYLCASSLASANTEAFFGQGTRLTVV.

This clonotype came up many times. This chain links TRBV24-1 with TRBJ2-1, with D unresolved. With 5 bases removed from V and 0 bases from J, the gap between germline ends came to 4 bases. Germline assignment: CDR1 KGHDR and CDR2 SFDVKD. This CDR3 spans 13 amino acids. CDR3 region: CATSASSYNEQFF. The CDR3 DNA sequence: TGTGCCACCAGTGCCAGCTCCTACAATGAGCAGTTCTTC.

This clonotype was found many times. The chain recombines TRBV20-1 with TRBJ2-7, with TRBD2 matching over 10 bases. With 1 base clipped from V and 3 bases from J, the junction kept 6 bases outside the gene matches. Per the germline V gene, CDR1 is DFQATT and CDR2 is SNEGSKA (reference sequence). The CDR3 is 15 amino acids. CDR3 sequence (DNA): TGCAGTGCTAGAGTGGCTAGCGGGAGCCTCTACGAGCAGTACTTC. Translated, it gives CSARVASGSLYEQYF.

This clonotype was recorded many times. The chain employs TRBV12-3 or TRBV12-4 and TRBJ2-5; 8 bases align to TRBD1. The CDR3 totals 15 residues. The V segment lost 3 bases and the J segment 4 bases; nucleotides outside the gene matches: 7. CDR3 nucleotide sequence: TGTGCCAGCAGTTTGGGACAGGACCTGGGAGAGACCCAGTACTTC. Translation: CASSLGQDLGETQYF.

This clonotype has at least ten counts. The chain couples TRBV27 to TRBJ2-3; D may be TRBD1 or TRBD2 (5 bases each). V was trimmed by 1 base and J by 1 base, leaving 12 bases between them. This CDR3 has 16 amino acids. Germline V gives CDR1 MNHEY, CDR2 SMNVEV (reference sequence). This CDR3 reads CASSLLPRGGTDTQYF. CDR3 in DNA: TGTGCCAGCAGTTTATTACCCCGGGGCGGCACAGATACGCAGTATTTT.

The genes are TRBV5-4 and TRBJ2-2; TRBD2 aligns across 7 bases. V shed 3 bases and J 0 bases; nucleotides not matched to a gene: 5. Germline V gives CDR1 SGHNT, CDR2 YYREEE (reference sequence). This CDR3 is 16 amino acids long. Written as DNA, the CDR3 is TGTGCCAGCAGCTGGACCGGACTAGCGAACACCGGGGAGCTGTTTTTT. This codes for CASSWTGLANTGELFF.

This clonotype was recorded at least ten times. The chain uses TRBV5-1 and TRBJ1-1, with 10 bases identical to TRBD1. Germline assignment: CDR1 SGHRS and CDR2 YFSETQ. V trimming: 5 bases; J trimming: 0 bases; junction bases outside the gene matches: 10. The CDR3 contains 17 residues. As DNA, the CDR3 is TGCGCCAGCAGTTACTCCCGACAGGGGGCGCTGAACACTGAAGCTTTCTTT. Encoded protein: CASSYSRQGALNTEAFF. Variable domain in full (rest from reference TRBV5-1 and TRBJ1-1): KAGVTQTPRYLIKTRGQQVTLSCSPISGHRSVSWYQQTPGQGLQFLFEYFSETQRNKGNFPGRFSGRQFSNSRSEMNVSTLELGDSALYLCASSYSRQGALNTEAFFGQGTRLTVV.

This clonotype has ten or more counts. This chain joins TRBV1 and TRBJ2-1. TRBV1 has pseudogene status. This CDR3 comprises 17 residues. CDR3 DNA sequence: TGCACCAGCAGCCAAACCCGACACCTCAGCTCCTACAATGAGCAGTTCTTC. Translated: CTSSQTRHLSSYNEQFF.

This clonotype was seen ten or more times. This sequence joins TRBV5-1 and TRBJ2-2, with TRBD1 matching over 8 bases. V dropped 2 bases and J dropped 6; count of bases not matched to a gene: 3. CDR3 length: 14 residues. Germline loops: CDR1 SGHRS, CDR2 YFSETQ. CDR3 protein: CASSFDRGAGELFF. In nucleotides, the CDR3 is TGCGCCAGCAGCTTCGACAGGGGCGCCGGGGAGCTGTTTTTT. Together with reference TRBV5-1 and TRBJ2-2, the CDR3 gives the full variable domain: KAGVTQTPRYLIKTRGQQVTLSCSPISGHRSVSWYQQTPGQGLQFLFEYFSETQRNKGNFPGRFSGRQFSNSRSEMNVSTLELGDSALYLCASSFDRGAGELFFGEGSRLTVL.

This clonotype was observed many times. J is TRBJ1-6 and V is TRBV29-1; D not resolved. The CDR3 consists of 14 residues. The V end lost 5 bases, the J end lost 0 bases, and 8 bases lay between the germline ends. Germline assignment: CDR1 SQVTM and CDR2 ANQGSEA. CDR3 sequence (DNA): TGCAGCGTTCGCCTGAGCTCCTATAATTCACCCCTCCACTTT. Translating gives CSVRLSSYNSPLHF.

This clonotype showed up many times. The chain joins TRBV7-9 to TRBJ2-1; D not resolved. The germline V gene encodes CDR1 SEHNR and CDR2 FQNEAQ (reference sequence). Deletions cut 1 base from V and 7 bases from J, with 11 bases between. The CDR3 contains 14 residues. The CDR3 DNA follows: TGTGCCAGCAGCTTAGTATTAGGGCTTAATGAGCAGTTCTTC. It translates to CASSLVLGLNEQFF.

This clonotype was detected many times. The gene calls are TRBV30 and TRBJ1-1; perhaps TRBD1 as D (5 bases). The CDR3 is made up of 13 amino acids. V was trimmed by 3 bases and J by 5 bases, leaving 13 bases between them. The V gene's germline CDR1 is GTSNPN and CDR2 SVGIG (reference sequence). The CDR3 sequence is CAWSLGGRTEAFF. CDR3 in DNA: TGTGCCTGGAGCCTGGGGGGAAGGACTGAAGCTTTCTTT. Using reference TRBV30 and TRBJ1-1 for the parts outside the CDR3, the full variable domain is SQTIHQWPATLVQPVGSPLSLECTVEGTSNPNLYWYRQAAGRGLQLLFYSVGIGQISSEVPQNLSASRPQDRQFILSSKKLLLSDSGFYLCAWSLGGRTEAFFGQGTRLTVV.

In this sample, this clonotype turned up many times. CDR3 sequence: CASSPKSNEKLFF. The DNA of the CDR3 is TGCGCCAGCAGTCCGAAGAGTAATGAAAAACTGTTTTTT. The rearrangement joins TRBV23-1 to TRBJ1-4; D not certain. TRBV23-1 is labeled an ORF, and its function is uncertain. V lost 4 bases and J 4 bases, leaving 7 bases between the germline ends. This CDR3 has 13 amino acids.

Ten or more counts support this clonotype. The chain joins TRBV28 to TRBJ2-7; D ambiguous. The CDR3 covers 14 residues. Germline V lookup: CDR1 MDHEN, CDR2 SYDVKM. V was clipped by 4 bases and J by 4 bases, with 14 bases between them. CDR3 region: CASSSFVREYEQYF. The CDR3 DNA follows: TGTGCCAGCAGTTCTTTCGTCCGAGAATACGAGCAGTACTTC.

This clonotype was counted many times. This sequence joins TRBV28 and TRBJ2-5, with no clear D. CDR3 length: 12 amino acids. Germline V gives CDR1 MDHEN, CDR2 SYDVKM. Trimming left V 4 bases short and J 7 bases short, with 10 bases between. The CDR3 DNA reads as TGTGCCAGCAGTTGGATATCCGGGACCCAGTACTTC. Amino acids: CASSWISGTQYF.

The sample holds many counts of this clonotype. The chain combines TRBV29-1 with TRBJ2-7, with D perhaps matching TRBD2 (7 bases). CDR3 length: 14 residues. Between the trimmed V and J ends, which lost 6 bases and 2 bases, there was a span of 17 bases. The germline V gene encodes CDR1 SQVTM and CDR2 ANQGSEA. The CDR3 region is CSVRGAPRTYEQYF. DNA of the CDR3: TGCAGCGTCCGGGGGGCCCCGAGGACCTACGAGCAGTACTTC.

This clonotype was found many times. The chain has TRBV11-2 and TRBJ1-3; D gene ambiguous. This CDR3 has 15 residues. Germline-derived CDR1 and CDR2 are SGHAT and FQNNGV. Trimming took 2 bases from V and 4 from J, leaving 12 bases between them. CDR3 residues: CASSLLRNLGNTIYF. The DNA for the CDR3 is TGTGCCAGCAGCTTACTGAGGAATCTGGGAAACACCATATATTTT.

This clonotype was picked up many times. The chain uses TRBV30 and TRBJ2-7; D might be TRBD2 (6 bases). The germline CDR1 and CDR2 sequences are GTSNPN and SVGIG (reference sequence). The length of the CDR3 is 13 residues. V was shortened by 2 bases and J by 10 bases, with 18 bases between the two germline ends. CDR3 residues: CAWSPGLGYEQYF. Here the CDR3 DNA reads TGTGCCTGGAGTCCGGGACTGGGGTATGAACAGTACTTC.

At least ten counts were recorded for this clonotype. This rearrangement joins TRBV27 to TRBJ2-2; 7 nucleotides line up with TRBD1. Unmatched junction bases numbered 3, after V lost 8 bases and J lost 0 bases. CDR1 is MNHEY, CDR2 SMNVEV, per germline (reference sequence). This CDR3 region has 14 residues. CDR3 loop: CASGTVANTGELFF. The CDR3 DNA sequence: TGTGCCAGCGGGACAGTCGCGAACACCGGGGAGCTGTTTTTT.

This clonotype was found many times. This chain's CDR3 is CASSLAPPGEAFF. The CDR3 DNA sequence: TGTGCCAGCAGTTTAGCTCCTCCGGGTGAAGCTTTCTTT. The rearrangement uses TRBV12-3 or TRBV12-4 and TRBJ1-1, with D unresolved. Trimming took 0 bases from V and 7 from J, leaving 9 bases between them. The CDR3 is 13 residues long.

In its sample, this clonotype was seen many times. This chain uses TRBV5-1 with TRBJ2-3, with D hard to call. With 0 bases removed from V and 0 bases from J, the gap between germline ends came to 5 bases. This CDR3 region has 14 residues. Germline V gives CDR1 SGHRS, CDR2 YFSETQ. This CDR3 is CASSLEPSTDTQYF. The CDR3 DNA sequence: TGCGCCAGCAGCTTGGAACCAAGCACAGATACGCAGTATTTT.

By proportion, this clonotype is medium-sized. The chain links TRBV7-2 to TRBJ2-1, with D possibly TRBD2 on 6 matching bases. Germline V gene data show CDR1 as SGHTA and CDR2 as FQGNSA. V lost 6 bases to trimming and J lost 6 bases, with 9 bases between them. CDR3 length equals 12 residues. CDR3 sequence: CASSRLVNEQFF. In DNA, the CDR3 is TGTGCCAGCAGTCGACTAGTCAATGAGCAGTTCTTC.

At least ten counts were recorded for this clonotype. The chain carries TRBV12-5 and TRBJ1-5, with a weak D call TRBD1 (5 bases). Germline CDR1 LGHNT, CDR2 FRNRAP. The CDR3 runs 18 residues. V lost 1 base and J 4 bases, leaving 20 bases between the germline ends. The CDR3 protein is CASGLAPVLQEINQPQHF. CDR3 nucleotides: TGTGCTAGTGGTTTGGCCCCCGTCTTACAGGAAATAAATCAGCCCCAGCATTTT.

This clonotype was seen repeatedly, ten times or more. V and J are TRBV7-2 and TRBJ2-3, with 9 bases fitting TRBD2. Germline values: CDR1 SGHTA, CDR2 FQGNSA. The trim removed 7 bases at V and 0 bases at J, leaving 11 bases unmatched. The CDR3 spans 17 residues. CDR3 sequence reads: CASNLSGGKYSTDTQYF. In DNA form, the CDR3 reads TGTGCCAGCAATTTAAGCGGGGGGAAATATAGCACAGATACGCAGTATTTT. The complete variable domain, with remaining parts taken from reference TRBV7-2 and TRBJ2-3, reads GAGVSQSPSNKVTEKGKDVELRCDPISGHTALYWYRQSLGQGLEFLIYFQGNSAPDKSGLPSDRFSAERTGGSVSTLTIQRTQQEDSAVYLCASNLSGGKYSTDTQYFGPGTRLTVL.

This clonotype appeared many times. This chain connects TRBV29-1 to TRBJ1-5; TRBD1 is a possible D gene (5 bases). Per the germline V gene, CDR1 is SQVTM and CDR2 is ANQGSEA. CDR3 size: 15 residues. CDR3 bases: TGCAGGTCCCGCCCCAGGGCCCGAAAGCAACAGCCCCAGCATTTT. Residues: CRSRPRARKQQPQHF. The whole variable domain, remainder taken from reference TRBV29-1 and TRBJ1-5, is SAVISQKPSRDICQRGTSLTIQCQVDSQVTMMFWYRQQPGQSLTLIATANQGSEATYESGFVIDKFPISRPNLTFSTLTVSNMSPEDSSIYLCRSRPRARKQQPQHFGDGTRLSIL.

This clonotype showed up just a few times. The germline gene is not matched at one end of the junction; a read error may be the cause. The chain uses TRBV23-1 and TRBJ2-3, with D perhaps matching TRBD1 or TRBD2 (5 bases each). TRBV23-1 is identified as an open reading frame with a role that is uncertain. CDR3 size: 16 residues. The CDR3 loop reads CASSLDWGHSAETLYF. The CDR3 nucleotides are TGTGCCAGCAGTCTGGACTGGGGCCATAGTGCAGAAACGCTGTATTTT.

This clonotype was recorded at least ten times. The chain employs TRBV6-5 and TRBJ1-4; no clear D. V was trimmed by 0 bases and J by 4 bases, leaving 6 bases between them. Germline CDR1 and CDR2: MNHEY and SVGAGI. The CDR3 spans 14 residues. CDR3 residues: CASSYSTSNEKLFF. As DNA, the CDR3 is TGTGCCAGCAGTTACTCGACCAGTAATGAAAAACTGTTTTTT.